This TCR beta chain emerged from a study of beta chain features in type 1 diabetes. Study results and caveats: When Type 1 diabetes patients were examined, their TCRB CDR3s proved moderately but significantly shorter in all four CD4+ subsets. Cells that show high TCR expression could be over-represented by cDNA sequencing.

V was trimmed by 4 bases and J by 2 bases, leaving 17 bases between them. The CDR3 has 16 residues. Germline CDR1 is GTSNPN and CDR2 is SVGIG (reference sequence). This clone has just a few counts. What it binds is not known. What was sequenced were expressed TCRB transcripts, since all of the isolated RNA had been reverse transcribed. Clones were read by immunoSEQ multiplex PCR, and TCRdb kept only the in-frame ones, dropping some. The repertoire holds roughly 180,000 clones, with approximately 8.1% as singletons. Sequencing was carried out using central memory CD4+ T cells from blood. The gene calls are TRBV30 and TRBJ1-4, with D possibly being TRBD1 (5 bases). The TCR sequence derives from a man between 18 and 35 years old with type 1 diabetes. CDR3 protein: CAWTGAGRTTNEKLFF. In DNA, the CDR3 is TGTGCCTGGACCGGAGCGGGGCGGACGACTAATGAAAAACTGTTTTTT.